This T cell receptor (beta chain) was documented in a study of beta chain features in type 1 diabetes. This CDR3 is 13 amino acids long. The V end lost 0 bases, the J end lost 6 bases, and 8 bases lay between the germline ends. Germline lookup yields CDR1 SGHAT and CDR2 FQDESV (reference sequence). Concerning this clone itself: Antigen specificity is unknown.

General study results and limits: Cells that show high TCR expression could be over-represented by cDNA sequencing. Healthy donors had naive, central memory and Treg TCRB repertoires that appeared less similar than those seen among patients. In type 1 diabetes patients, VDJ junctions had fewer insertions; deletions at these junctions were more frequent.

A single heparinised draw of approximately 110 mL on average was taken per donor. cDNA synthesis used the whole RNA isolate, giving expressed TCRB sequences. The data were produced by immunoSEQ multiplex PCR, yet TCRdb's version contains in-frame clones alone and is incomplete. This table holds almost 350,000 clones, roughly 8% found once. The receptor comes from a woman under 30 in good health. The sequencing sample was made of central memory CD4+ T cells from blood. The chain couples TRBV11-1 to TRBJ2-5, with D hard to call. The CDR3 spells CASSLAPEKTQYF. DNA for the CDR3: TGTGCCAGCAGCTTAGCTCCTGAGAAGACCCAGTACTTC.